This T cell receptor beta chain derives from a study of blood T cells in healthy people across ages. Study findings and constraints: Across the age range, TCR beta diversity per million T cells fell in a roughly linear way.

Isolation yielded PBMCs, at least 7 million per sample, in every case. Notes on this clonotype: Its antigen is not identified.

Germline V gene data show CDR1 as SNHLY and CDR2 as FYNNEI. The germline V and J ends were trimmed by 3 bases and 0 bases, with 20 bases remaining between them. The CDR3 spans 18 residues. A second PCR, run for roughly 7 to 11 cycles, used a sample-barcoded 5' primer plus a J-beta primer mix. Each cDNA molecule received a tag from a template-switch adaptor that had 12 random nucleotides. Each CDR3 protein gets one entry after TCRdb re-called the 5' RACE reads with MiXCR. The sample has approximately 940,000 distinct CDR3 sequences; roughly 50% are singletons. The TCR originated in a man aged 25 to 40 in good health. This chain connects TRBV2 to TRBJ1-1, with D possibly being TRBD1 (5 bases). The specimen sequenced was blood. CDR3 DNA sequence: TGTGCCAGCAGTGATACTATGGGCAGGGAGGAATTGAACACTGAAGCTTTCTTT. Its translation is CASSDTMGREELNTEAFF.